Detailed here is one TCR beta chain. The data are from a study of PD-1 blockade in classical Hodgkin lymphoma. There are 13 residues in the CDR3. In germline, CDR1 is LNHDA, CDR2 SQIVND (reference sequence). V lost 8 bases to trimming and J lost 4 bases, with 15 bases between them. Produced via immunoSEQ multiplex PCR; TCRdb's table is partial and in-frame only. The sample holds under 45,000 clones, approximately 80% seen once. Each of the patients experienced relapse following autologous stem cell transplantation, and their brentuximab vedotin exposure differed. Reported best responses ranged across complete response, partial response or progressive disease.

The starting material was peripheral blood mononuclear cells (PBMCs), obtained at baseline. This chain joins TRBV19 and TRBJ2-7; D gene unclear. The sequence was obtained from a human donor with classical Hodgkin lymphoma. The DNA of the CDR3 is TGTGCCAGTGTGGCGGCCAACGGGTACGAGCAGTACTTC. Encoded protein: CASVAANGYEQYF.